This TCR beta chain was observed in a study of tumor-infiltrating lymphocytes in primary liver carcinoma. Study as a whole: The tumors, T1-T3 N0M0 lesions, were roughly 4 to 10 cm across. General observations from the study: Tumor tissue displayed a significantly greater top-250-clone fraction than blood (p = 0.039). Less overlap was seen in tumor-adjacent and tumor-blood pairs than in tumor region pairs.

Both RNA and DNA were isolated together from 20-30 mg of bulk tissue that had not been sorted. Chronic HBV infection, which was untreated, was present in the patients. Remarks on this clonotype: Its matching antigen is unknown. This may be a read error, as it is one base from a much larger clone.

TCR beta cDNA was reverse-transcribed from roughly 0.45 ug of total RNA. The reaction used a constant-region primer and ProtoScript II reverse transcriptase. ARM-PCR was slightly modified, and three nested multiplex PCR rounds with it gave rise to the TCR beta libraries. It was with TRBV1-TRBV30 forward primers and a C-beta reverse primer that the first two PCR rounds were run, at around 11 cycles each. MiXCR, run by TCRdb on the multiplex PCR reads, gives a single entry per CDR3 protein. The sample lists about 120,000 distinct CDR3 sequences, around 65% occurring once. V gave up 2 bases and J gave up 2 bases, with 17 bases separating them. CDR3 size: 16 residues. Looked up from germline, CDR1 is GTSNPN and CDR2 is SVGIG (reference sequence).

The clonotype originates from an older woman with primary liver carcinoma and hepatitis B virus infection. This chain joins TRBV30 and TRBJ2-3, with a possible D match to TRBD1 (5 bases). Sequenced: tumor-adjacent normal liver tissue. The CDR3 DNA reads TGTGCCTGGAGTACGAACAGGCTACCCTTCACAGATACGCAGTATTTT. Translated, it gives CAWSTNRLPFTDTQYF.